The next 23 T cell receptor beta chains were all read from a single sample in a study of control samples from healthy donors and cancer patients (dated by TCRdb to 2020 to 2022). Library creation used the immunoSEQ multiplex PCR assay. TCRdb carries this immuneACCESS record with in-frame sequences only. Its versions omit some clonotypes, under half of them owing to an unresolved V gene in the studies checked, with the rest unexplained. Present in this sample are 160,000 or so clones, approximately 94% of which were seen just once. The ten largest clones represent 14% of the sample. Sequencing used PBMCs. The receptors come from a man in his sixties with colorectal cancer.

This clone came up once. CDR3 bases: TGTGCCAGCTCACCGCAGGGGGGAGCTGAAGCTTTCTTT. This codes for CASSPQGGAEAFF. The chain uses TRBV18 and TRBJ1-1; 7 nucleotides line up with TRBD1. The V segment lost 3 bases and the J segment 6 bases; nucleotides outside the gene matches: 4. CDR3 length: 13 residues. The germline gives CDR1 KGHSH, CDR2 LQKENI.

The gene calls are TRBV6-5 and TRBJ1-6, with D maybe TRBD1 (5 bases). V was shortened by 6 bases and J by 7 bases, with 13 bases between the two germline ends. The CDR3 loop spans 14 amino acids. Germline V gives CDR1 MNHEY, CDR2 SVGAGI. The CDR3 sequence is CASRPGTANSPLHF. The DNA for the CDR3 is TGTGCCAGCAGGCCCGGGACGGCGAATTCACCCCTCCACTTT.

CDR3 amino acids: CASSLAYEQYF. Here the CDR3 DNA reads TGTGCCAGCAGCTTAGCCTACGAGCAGTACTTC. This chain connects TRBV11-2 to TRBJ2-7; no clear D. Trimming pared 1 base from V and 2 bases from J, leaving 0 bases between. This CDR3 region has 11 residues. Germline lookup yields CDR1 SGHAT and CDR2 FQNNGV.

The chain has TRBV2 and TRBJ1-2; D may be TRBD1 (5 bases). V was cut by 2 bases and J by 3 bases, with 7 bases left in between. Germline V gives CDR1 SNHLY, CDR2 FYNNEI. The CDR3 has 13 residues. The CDR3 region has the DNA TGTGCCAGCAGTGAACAGGGAGACTATGGCTACACCTTC. Translated, it gives CASSEQGDYGYTF.

The chain carries TRBV6-5 and TRBJ2-2; TRBD1 aligns across 9 bases. Trimming removed 6 bases from V and 6 bases from J; junction bases left unmatched: 5. The CDR3 has 14 amino acids. Germline CDR1 is MNHEY and CDR2 is SVGAGI. The CDR3, as DNA: TGTGCCAGCAGCCGACAGGGGGTCGCCGGGGAGCTGTTTTTT. It yields the protein CASSRQGVAGELFF.

V gene TRBV6-5 combines with J gene TRBJ2-7; TRBD1 agrees at 7 bases. The V gene's germline CDR1 is MNHEY and CDR2 SVGAGI. After removal of 6 bases from V and 1 base from J, the junction contained 0 bases not matched to a gene. The CDR3 is 12 amino acids. The CDR3 DNA reads as TGTGCCAGCAGGGGACAGTCCTACGAGCAGTACTTC. Its protein is CASRGQSYEQYF.

The gene calls are TRBV19 and TRBJ1-2; D unresolved. V was clipped by 8 bases and J by 5 bases, with 15 bases between them. Per germline, CDR1 LNHDA and CDR2 SQIVND (reference sequence). This CDR3 has 13 residues. CDR3 sequence: CASSPGGGYGYTF. CDR3 sequence (DNA): TGTGCCAGTTCCCCGGGCGGTGGGTATGGCTACACCTTC.

The chain joins TRBV6-6 to TRBJ2-1; D not resolved. This CDR3 is built from 11 residues. The germline V gene has CDR1 MNHNY and CDR2 SVGAGI (reference sequence). The ends were cut back, 4 bases at V and 5 bases at J, with 3 bases in the middle. This CDR3 reads CASSSNNEQFF. The CDR3 DNA sequence: TGTGCCAGCAGTTCTAACAATGAGCAGTTCTTC.

The chain combines TRBV24-1 with TRBJ2-7; D gene unclear. The CDR3 has 12 amino acids. From germline, CDR1 is KGHDR and CDR2 SFDVKD. V lost 4 bases and J lost 7, with 10 bases in between. The CDR3: CATSDSGFEQYF. DNA of the CDR3: TGTGCCACCAGTGACTCCGGGTTTGAGCAGTACTTC.

The V gene is TRBV6-2 or TRBV6-3, the J gene TRBJ2-7; D remains unclear. V was shortened by 5 bases and J by 3 bases, with 5 bases between the two germline ends. The CDR3 runs 11 residues. The V gene's germline CDR1 is MNHEY and CDR2 SVGEGT. The CDR3 nucleotides are TGTGCCAGCAGTCAAGTCTACGAGCAGTACTTC. Protein product: CASSQVYEQYF.

This chain uses TRBV19 with TRBJ1-4, with 7 bases matching TRBD1. Germline V gives CDR1 LNHDA, CDR2 SQIVND (reference sequence). CDR3 length: 15 amino acids. V was clipped by 5 bases and J by 3 bases; unmatched bases: 6. CDR3 nucleotides: TGTGCCAGTAGTTTACAGGGGCTACCTAATGAAAAACTGTTTTTT. The encoded protein is CASSLQGLPNEKLFF.

This rearrangement joins TRBV1 to TRBJ2-1; the D call of TRBD2 is as the table states it, not checked on the DNA. TRBV1 is labeled a pseudogene. This CDR3 is 14 amino acids long. In nucleotides, the CDR3 is TGCACCAGCAGGGGGACTAGACCAAGAAATGAGCAGTTCTTC. Residues: CTSRGTRPRNEQFF.

The genes are TRBV9 and TRBJ2-1; 9 bases map to TRBD1. Germline-derived CDR1 and CDR2 are SGDLS and YYNGEE. The CDR3 contains 15 residues. V shed 4 bases and J 7 bases; nucleotides not matched to a gene: 9. Here the CDR3 DNA reads TGTGCCAGCAGCTTCACAGGGGGCGCAAAAAATGAGCAGTTCTTC. Translated, it gives CASSFTGGAKNEQFF.

The chain carries TRBV19 and TRBJ1-6; D ambiguous. The germline CDR1 and CDR2 sequences are LNHDA and SQIVND (reference sequence). The CDR3 runs 13 residues. V was cut by 2 bases and J by 10 bases, with 9 bases left in between. The CDR3 DNA reads as TGTGCCAGTAGTATAACGGAGCGATCACCCCTCCACTTT. This translates into CASSITERSPLHF.

The chain joins TRBV4-1 to TRBJ1-3; D remains ambiguous. The CDR3 runs to 12 residues. V lost 5 bases to trimming and J lost 7 bases, with 9 bases between them. CDR1 is MGHRA, CDR2 YSYEKL, per germline. CDR3 sequence reads: CASSKVGNTIYF. The DNA of the CDR3 is TGCGCCAGCAGCAAGGTGGGGAACACCATATATTTT.

The chain couples TRBV28 to TRBJ1-6; D might be TRBD1 (6 bases). The CDR3 totals 15 residues. V lost 5 bases and J lost 5, with 13 bases in between. Germline values: CDR1 MDHEN, CDR2 SYDVKM. The CDR3 spells CASSIGQLDNSPLHF. CDR3 coding DNA: TGTGCCAGCAGTATCGGACAGCTCGATAATTCACCCCTCCACTTT.

This clone is labeled medium-sized. V gene TRBV11-2 combines with J gene TRBJ2-2; D gene unclear. V shed 8 bases and J shed 2 bases, with 9 bases lying between them. The CDR3 is 13 residues long. Germline V gene sequence: CDR1 SGHAT, CDR2 FQNNGV. In DNA, the CDR3 is TGTGCCAGCTCTGGGGATAACACCGGGGAGCTGTTTTTT. Translating it yields CASSGDNTGELFF.

V and J are TRBV7-9 and TRBJ2-3, with TRBD2 matching 13 bases. Germline trimming cut 3 bases from V and 3 bases from J; bases unmatched to any gene: 6. The CDR3 has 17 residues. CDR1 SEHNR and CDR2 FQNEAQ come from the germline V gene (reference sequence). The CDR3 region is CASSFIRTSGGTDTQYF. The CDR3 DNA is TGTGCCAGCAGCTTTATTCGGACTAGCGGGGGTACAGATACGCAGTATTTT. The whole variable domain, remainder taken from reference TRBV7-9 and TRBJ2-3, is DTGVSQNPRHKITKRGQNVTFRCDPISEHNRLYWYRQTLGQGPEFLTYFQNEAQLEKSRLLSDRFSAERPKGSFSTLEIQRTEQGDSAMYLCASSFIRTSGGTDTQYFGPGTRLTVL.

In its sample, this clone was seen once. V gene TRBV6-5 combines with J gene TRBJ1-2; D is unresolved. V lost 0 bases, J lost 8 bases, and 13 bases lay in between. Germline V gives CDR1 MNHEY, CDR2 SVGAGI. This CDR3 has 14 amino acids. The CDR3 loop reads CASSYSREDWGYTF. The CDR3 DNA is TGTGCCAGCAGTTACTCTCGGGAAGACTGGGGCTACACCTTC.

This clone has a single count. The rearrangement links TRBV6-5 to TRBJ1-5; 7 bases are shared with TRBD1. V shed 5 bases and J 0 bases; nucleotides not matched to a gene: 4. Per the germline V gene, CDR1 is MNHEY and CDR2 is SVGAGI. CDR3 length equals 15 residues. The CDR3 loop reads CASSKGTDSNQPQHF. The DNA for the CDR3 is TGTGCCAGCAGTAAGGGGACAGATAGCAATCAGCCCCAGCATTTT.

This chain connects TRBV10-3 to TRBJ2-1; D may be TRBD1 or TRBD2 (6 bases each). This CDR3 has 14 residues. The V end lost 8 bases, the J end lost 4 bases, and 15 bases lay between the germline ends. Germline values: CDR1 ENHRY, CDR2 SYGVKD. The CDR3 reads CAISRGTTYNEQFF. CDR3 sequence (DNA): TGTGCCATCTCTCGCGGGACAACTTACAATGAGCAGTTCTTC.

The chain is built from TRBV4-3 and TRBJ1-4; TRBD1 is a possible D gene (6 bases). Trimming removed 3 bases from V and 7 bases from J, with 15 bases in between. CDR1 LGHNA and CDR2 YSLEER come from the germline V gene. CDR3 size: 15 residues. Here the CDR3 reads CASSQERGHSEKLFF. The CDR3 DNA reads TGCGCCAGCAGCCAGGAACGGGGGCACAGTGAAAAACTGTTTTTT.

This sequence joins TRBV12-3 or TRBV12-4 and TRBJ2-7; D perhaps matches TRBD2 (6 bases). The CDR3 runs to 12 residues. V lost 3 bases to trimming and J lost 6 bases, with 9 bases between them. As DNA, the CDR3 is TGTGCCAGCAGTTTGGGGGGTTTCGAGCAGTACTTC. Translated, it gives CASSLGGFEQYF.